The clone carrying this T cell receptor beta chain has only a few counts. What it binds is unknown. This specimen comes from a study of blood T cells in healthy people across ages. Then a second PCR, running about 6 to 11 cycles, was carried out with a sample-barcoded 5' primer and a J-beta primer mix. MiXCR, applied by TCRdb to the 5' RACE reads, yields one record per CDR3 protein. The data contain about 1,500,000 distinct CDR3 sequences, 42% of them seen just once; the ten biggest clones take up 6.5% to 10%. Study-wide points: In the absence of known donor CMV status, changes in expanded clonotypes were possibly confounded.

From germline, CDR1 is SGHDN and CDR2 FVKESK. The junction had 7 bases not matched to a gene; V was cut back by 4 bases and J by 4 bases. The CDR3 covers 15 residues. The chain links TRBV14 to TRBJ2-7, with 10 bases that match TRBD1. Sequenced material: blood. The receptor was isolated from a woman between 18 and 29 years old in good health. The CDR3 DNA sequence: TGTGCCAGCAGCCTCACCTGGGACAGGGGTTACGAGCAGTACTTC. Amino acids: CASSLTWDRGYEQYF.